The 20 T cell receptor beta chains listed next were all sequenced from one sample in a study of spatial heterogeneity in lung cancer. Described time point: sample taken at primary tumor resection. Frozen PBMC, nontumor lung or tumor provided whole RNA, which was sequenced unsorted. TCRdb called the 5' RACE reads again in MiXCR, with one record for every CDR3 protein. The table has about 85,000 distinct CDR3 sequences, around 21% seen once. This material consisted of PBMCs, taken at surgery. These receptors all come from a male donor with early-stage non-small cell lung cancer.

This clonotype has more than one count but fewer than ten. The chain employs TRBV2 and TRBJ1-2; no clear D. CDR1 is SNHLY and CDR2 is FYNNEI in the germline V gene. The CDR3 runs 11 residues. Trimming pared 6 bases from V and 3 bases from J, leaving 5 bases between. The CDR3 nucleotides are TGTGCCAGCAGGCTTTACTATGGCTACACCTTC. It codes for CASRLYYGYTF.

The chain recombines TRBV7-3 with TRBJ2-3; D perhaps matches TRBD2 (6 bases). CDR1 and CDR2 from the germline V gene are SGHTA and FQGTGA. This CDR3 is 17 amino acids long. The ends were cut back, 0 bases at V and 4 bases at J, with 17 bases in the middle. CDR3 sequence (DNA): TGTGCCAGCAGCTTAACGGGTTACGGGAGAGGAGCAGATACGCAGTATTTT. This sequence encodes CASSLTGYGRGADTQYF.

This chain links TRBV28 with TRBJ2-7, with 8 nucleotides matching TRBD1. Germline-derived CDR1 and CDR2 are MDHEN and SYDVKM. The ends lost 6 bases at V and 1 base at J; junction bases unmatched: 8. CDR3 length equals 15 residues. The CDR3 DNA reads TGTGCCAGCAGGCCCTCAGGGGGCCAGTCCTACGAGCAGTACTTC. Translated, it gives CASRPSGGQSYEQYF.

This clonotype was counted a few times. The chain has TRBV10-3 and TRBJ2-1; 10 positions agree with TRBD1. The ends lost 5 bases at V and 7 bases at J; junction bases unmatched: 8. This CDR3 has 15 residues. Per the germline V gene, CDR1 is ENHRY and CDR2 is SYGVKD. CDR3 DNA: TGTGCCATCAGTTACGATCCGGGACAGGGGAATGAGCAGTTCTTC. Translating gives CAISYDPGQGNEQFF.

The rearrangement links TRBV5-1 to TRBJ2-3; 9 bases fit TRBD2. The CDR3 spans 14 residues. Germline V gives CDR1 SGHRS, CDR2 YFSETQ. After removal of 4 bases from V and 3 bases from J, the junction contained 3 bases not matched to a gene. Here the CDR3 reads CASSGGRATDTQYF. The CDR3 DNA reads TGCGCCAGCAGCGGCGGGAGGGCGACAGATACGCAGTATTTT.

The chain recombines TRBV5-1 with TRBJ2-4; D call uncertain. The V end lost 2 bases, the J end lost 10 bases, and 13 bases lay between the germline ends. The CDR3 contains 13 residues. CDR1 is SGHRS and CDR2 is YFSETQ in the germline V gene. This chain's CDR3 is CASSFGHSDIQYF. The CDR3 bases are TGCGCCAGCAGCTTCGGTCATTCCGATATTCAGTACTTC. Looking up the rest from reference TRBV5-1 and TRBJ2-4 gives the full variable domain: KAGVTQTPRYLIKTRGQQVTLSCSPISGHRSVSWYQQTPGQGLQFLFEYFSETQRNKGNFPGRFSGRQFSNSRSEMNVSTLELGDSALYLCASSFGHSDIQYFGAGTRLSVL.

CDR3 DNA sequence: TGTGCCAGCAGACCAGGGGGCCCCCACGGGTATGAGCAGTTCTTC. Translated, it gives CASRPGGPHGYEQFF. The V gene is TRBV7-9, the J gene TRBJ2-1; 8 bases fit TRBD1. Germline CDR1 reads SEHNR; CDR2 reads FQNEAQ (reference sequence). The CDR3 covers 15 residues. V was clipped by 6 bases and J by 8 bases; unmatched bases: 12.

The J gene is TRBJ1-1, the V gene TRBV7-8; no firm D call. The CDR3 has 14 amino acids. V shed 7 bases and J shed 1 base, with 13 bases lying between them. Germline V lookup: CDR1 SGHVS, CDR2 FQNEAQ. The CDR3 reads CASIGSQWNTEAFF. CDR3 bases: TGTGCCAGCATAGGGTCCCAGTGGAACACTGAAGCTTTCTTT.

J is TRBJ1-6 and V is TRBV6-1; D gene uncertain. The CDR3 runs 12 residues. V lost 6 bases and J 11 bases, leaving 11 bases between the germline ends. Germline CDR1 MNHNS, CDR2 SASEGT. CDR3 sequence reads: CASRPPRPPLHF. The CDR3 nucleotides read TGTGCCAGCAGACCCCCGAGGCCACCCCTCCACTTT.

The table lists this clonotype with many counts. The chain joins TRBV5-1 to TRBJ1-4; no clear D gene. The length of the CDR3 is 15 residues. The V and J ends lost 3 bases and 6 bases respectively, with 15 bases between them. Germline CDR1 is SGHRS and CDR2 is YFSETQ. The CDR3 sequence: CASSSSGLPDEKLFF. DNA of the CDR3: TGCGCCAGCAGCTCCTCAGGTTTACCGGATGAAAAACTGTTTTTT.

This chain connects TRBV5-1 to TRBJ2-7, with D perhaps being TRBD1 or TRBD2 (5 bases each). The CDR3 covers 17 residues. Trimming pared 0 bases from V and 3 bases from J, leaving 19 bases between. Per germline, CDR1 SGHRS and CDR2 YFSETQ. The CDR3 DNA follows: TGCGCCAGCAGCTTGGTTTTAGACCCGGTGGGGGTCTACGAGCAGTACTTC. Translated: CASSLVLDPVGVYEQYF.

CDR3 coding DNA: TGCGCCAGCAGCTTGGGGGACAGTACATCTGGAAACACCATATATTTT. Translated, it gives CASSLGDSTSGNTIYF. The genes are TRBV5-1 and TRBJ1-3; 7 nucleotides match TRBD1. CDR3 length: 16 amino acids. Trimming cost V 0 bases and J 1 base; bases outside gene matches: 4. Germline V lookup: CDR1 SGHRS, CDR2 YFSETQ. The full variable domain, with the rest looked up from reference TRBV5-1 and TRBJ1-3, is KAGVTQTPRYLIKTRGQQVTLSCSPISGHRSVSWYQQTPGQGLQFLFEYFSETQRNKGNFPGRFSGRQFSNSRSEMNVSTLELGDSALYLCASSLGDSTSGNTIYFGEGSWLTVV.

By share of the sample, this clonotype is medium-sized (0.01 to 0.1%). The chain combines TRBV28 with TRBJ2-7, with a tentative D call TRBD1 (5 bases). CDR3 length: 12 residues. Trimming pared 6 bases from V and 0 bases from J, leaving 6 bases between. Per germline, CDR1 MDHEN and CDR2 SYDVKM. Here the CDR3 DNA reads TGTGCCAGCAGCCAGGGCTCCTACGAGCAGTACTTC. This sequence encodes CASSQGSYEQYF.

The chain has TRBV9 and TRBJ2-7; 9 bases fit TRBD1. The CDR3 is 15 amino acids. The ends lost 2 bases at V and 2 bases at J; junction bases unmatched: 5. Germline V gene lookup returns CDR1 SGDLS and CDR2 YYNGEE. CDR3 region: CASSVTGTGTYEQYF. For the CDR3, the DNA is TGTGCCAGCAGCGTTACCGGGACAGGGACCTACGAGCAGTACTTC.

This clonotype was counted between two and nine times. The gene calls are TRBV5-1 and TRBJ2-4; D is perhaps TRBD1 (6 bases). Between the trimmed V and J ends, which lost 0 bases and 13 bases, there was a span of 17 bases. The CDR3 is made up of 14 amino acids. Germline CDR1 reads SGHRS; CDR2 reads YFSETQ. For the CDR3, the DNA is TGCGCCAGCAGCTTGGGGACAGACTCCAAAATCCAGTACTTC. It is translated as CASSLGTDSKIQYF.

This clonotype was observed many times. The V call is TRBV10-3, the J call TRBJ1-5; no clear D gene. V lost 4 bases to trimming and J lost 0 bases, with 13 bases between them. Per the germline V gene, CDR1 is ENHRY and CDR2 is SYGVKD. The CDR3 extends over 16 amino acids. This CDR3 reads CAISAFGQYSNQPQHF. CDR3 DNA: TGTGCCATCAGTGCCTTCGGTCAGTATAGCAATCAGCCCCAGCATTTT.

This chain uses TRBV5-4 with TRBJ2-2; maybe TRBD2 (7 bases). V dropped 4 bases and J dropped 3 bases, with 16 bases sitting between them. The length of the CDR3 is 16 residues. Germline loops: CDR1 SGHNT, CDR2 YYREEE (reference sequence). The CDR3 reads CASSPSPGGDTGELFF. The CDR3 nucleotides are TGTGCCAGCAGCCCCAGTCCGGGGGGCGACACCGGGGAGCTGTTTTTT.

The V call is TRBV4-1, the J call TRBJ2-1, with D perhaps TRBD2 (6 bases). The CDR3 is made up of 15 amino acids. The germline V gene has CDR1 MGHRA and CDR2 YSYEKL. Trimming cost V 3 bases and J 0 bases, with 9 bases left between them. The CDR3 here is CASSQGLSSYNEQFF. CDR3 in DNA: TGCGCCAGCAGCCAGGGACTGAGCTCCTACAATGAGCAGTTCTTC.

This clonotype has just a few counts. The chain joins TRBV2 to TRBJ1-4, with 8 bases fitting TRBD1. The J segment lost 6 bases and the V segment lost 4 bases, leaving 4 bases of the junction unmatched. The CDR3 has 14 residues. Looked up from germline, CDR1 is SNHLY and CDR2 is FYNNEI. The chain's CDR3 is CASSGQGFDEKLFF. For the CDR3, the DNA is TGTGCCAGCAGTGGACAGGGGTTTGATGAAAAACTGTTTTTT.

The sample holds a few counts of this clonotype. The chain uses TRBV5-1 and TRBJ2-2, with D perhaps TRBD2 (6 bases). The germline V and J ends were trimmed by 3 bases and 0 bases, with 9 bases remaining between them. The CDR3 runs 15 residues. Germline V gene sequence: CDR1 SGHRS, CDR2 YFSETQ. Here the CDR3 DNA reads TGCGCCAGCAGCTCGTCGGGGGCGAACACCGGGGAGCTGTTTTTT. Translated, it gives CASSSSGANTGELFF. Based on the CDR3 plus reference TRBV5-1 and TRBJ2-2, the full variable domain is KAGVTQTPRYLIKTRGQQVTLSCSPISGHRSVSWYQQTPGQGLQFLFEYFSETQRNKGNFPGRFSGRQFSNSRSEMNVSTLELGDSALYLCASSSSGANTGELFFGEGSRLTVL.